This T cell receptor beta chain appears in the sequencing data of a study of blood T cells in healthy people across ages. The study's findings and limits: Long-lived and aged donors differed, with more naive CD4+ cells and higher diversity in the long-lived.

About this clonotype itself: Its target is not known.

The authors ran a second PCR of about 7 to 11 cycles using a sample-barcoded 5' primer and a J-beta primer mix. TCRdb reprocessed the 5' RACE reads via MiXCR and lists one record per CDR3 protein. The repertoire includes some 1.8 million distinct CDR3 sequences, about 39% of them detected once, and 23% sits in the top ten. There are 13 residues in the CDR3. Trimming took off 10 bases at V and 4 bases at J, with 15 bases between the two ends. Isolated per sample were at least 6.5 million PBMCs. The chain has TRBV12-3 or TRBV12-4 and TRBJ2-3; D might be TRBD2 (7 bases). Sequenced sample: blood. This receptor was taken from a human donor in good health. CDR3 DNA sequence: TGTGCCACCCGAGGGGGGGTCGCAGATACGCAGTATTTT. The encoded protein is CATRGGVADTQYF.